The clone carrying this T cell receptor (beta chain) was seen a few times. Its antigen is not identified. Libraries of TCR beta came from quantitative 5'-RACE with molecular barcodes. In TCRdb, the 5' RACE reads were re-called with MiXCR into one record per CDR3 protein. The sample contains 250,000 to 400,000 distinct CDR3 sequences, approximately 10% of which appear only once. With 3 bases removed from V and 5 bases from J, the gap between germline ends came to 23 bases. The CDR3 loop spans 18 amino acids. Per the germline V gene, CDR1 is SQVTM and CDR2 is ANQGSEA. This sample was taken from a study of CD8 T cells in ankylosing spondylitis. Study findings and constraints: One TCR beta motif, made up of roughly 8 highly homologous variants, appeared characteristic of ankylosing spondylitis blood. Reports of some motif variants in reactive arthritis synovial fluid and blood predate this one. Clones linked with disease were CD8+ and fairly uncommon in the peripheral blood.

The rearrangement joins TRBV29-1 to TRBJ2-6, with no clear D. The TCR originated in a female donor with ankylosing spondylitis or in good health (not recorded which). The material sequenced was blood, either unsorted or a sorted T cell fraction (not recorded which). CDR3 protein: CSVEGSPGLGDWANVLTF. The CDR3 coding sequence is TGCAGCGTTGAGGGTTCCCCCGGTCTAGGTGACTGGGCCAACGTCCTGACTTTC.